Following are 2 T cell receptor beta chains from one sample sequenced in a study of cytomegalovirus exposure and HLA in healthy donors. Sequencing was performed with immunoSEQ multiplex PCR; in TCRdb, only in-frame clones are kept and a portion is missing. The table lists about 330,000 clones, 86% of them singletons. Sequenced material: PBMCs. The receptors stem from a woman aged 18 to 35 in good health and CMV-seronegative.

This chain connects TRBV4-2 to TRBJ1-2; 7 nucleotides match TRBD1. The V gene end was trimmed by 0 bases and the J gene end by 8 bases; junction bases not matched to a gene: 6. Germline assignment: CDR1 LGHNA and CDR2 YNFKEQ. The length of the CDR3 is 14 residues. This CDR3 is CASSQDKGAYGYTF. CDR3 DNA sequence: TGTGCCAGCAGCCAAGATAAGGGGGCTTACGGCTACACCTTC.

J is TRBJ2-7 and V is TRBV28, with D possibly matching TRBD2 (5 bases). Trimming removed 4 bases from V and 1 base from J, with 14 bases in between. Germline-derived CDR1 and CDR2 are MDHEN and SYDVKM. The CDR3 runs to 15 residues. CDR3 nucleotide sequence: TGTGCCAGCAGTTCAACGACTGGGAGTTCCTACGAGCAGTACTTC. Its protein product is CASSSTTGSSYEQYF.